This T cell receptor beta chain was identified in a study of Tregs in tolerant kidney transplant recipients. Related graft donors supplied nonmyeloablative bone marrow transplants, and mixed chimerism was transient. Unstimulated regulatory T cells (CD4+CD25+CD127-), CD4+CD25- non-regulatory cells, CD4 and CD8 cells were FACS-sorted from thawed PBMCs. This CDR3 comprises 14 residues. The V gene lost 0 bases and the J gene lost 6 bases, with 11 bases spanning the gap. Looked up from germline, CDR1 is MNHEY and CDR2 is SMNVEV (reference sequence). This clone turned up a few times. Measured with immunoSEQ multiplex PCR; TCRdb has only the in-frame clones, and not every one. Of approximately 50,000 clones detected, about nine tenths appear once; the ten largest clones hold about 15%.

The origin of this receptor is a human patient who received a combined kidney and bone marrow transplant. Some T cells may possibly be graft donor cells. Source: CD8+ T cells from blood (PBMCs), taken 24 months after the transplant. This chain joins TRBV27 and TRBJ1-1; D is possibly TRBD1 (5 bases). This CDR3 is CASSLSGGGAEAFF. The CDR3 coding sequence is TGTGCCAGCAGTTTATCTGGGGGAGGGGCTGAAGCTTTCTTT.